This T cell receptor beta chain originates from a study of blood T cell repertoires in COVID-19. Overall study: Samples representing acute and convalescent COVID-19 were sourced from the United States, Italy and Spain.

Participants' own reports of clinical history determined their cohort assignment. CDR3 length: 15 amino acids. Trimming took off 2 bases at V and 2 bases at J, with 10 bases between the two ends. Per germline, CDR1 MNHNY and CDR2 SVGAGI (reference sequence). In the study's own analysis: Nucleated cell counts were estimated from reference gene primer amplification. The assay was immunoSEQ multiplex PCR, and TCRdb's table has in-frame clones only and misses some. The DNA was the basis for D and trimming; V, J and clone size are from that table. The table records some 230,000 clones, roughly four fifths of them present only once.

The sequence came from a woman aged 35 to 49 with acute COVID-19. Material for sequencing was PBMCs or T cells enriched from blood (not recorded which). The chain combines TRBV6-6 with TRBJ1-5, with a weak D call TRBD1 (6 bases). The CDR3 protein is CASSYNRAGNQPQHF. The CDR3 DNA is TGTGCCAGCAGTTACAACAGGGCTGGCAATCAGCCCCAGCATTTT.